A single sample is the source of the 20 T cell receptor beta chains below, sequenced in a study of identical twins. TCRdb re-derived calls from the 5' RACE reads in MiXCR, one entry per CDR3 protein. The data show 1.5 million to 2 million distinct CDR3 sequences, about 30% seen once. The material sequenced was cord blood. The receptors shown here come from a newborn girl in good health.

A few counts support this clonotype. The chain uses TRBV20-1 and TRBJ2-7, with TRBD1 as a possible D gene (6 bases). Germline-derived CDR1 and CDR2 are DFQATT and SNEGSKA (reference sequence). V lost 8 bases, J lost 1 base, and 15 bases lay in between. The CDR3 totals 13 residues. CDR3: CSCDRSGSYEQYF. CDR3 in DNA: TGCAGTTGCGACAGGTCCGGATCCTACGAGCAGTACTTC.

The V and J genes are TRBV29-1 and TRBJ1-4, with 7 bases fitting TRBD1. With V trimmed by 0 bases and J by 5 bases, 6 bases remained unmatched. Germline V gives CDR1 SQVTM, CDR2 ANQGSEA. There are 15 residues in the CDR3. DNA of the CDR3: TGCAGCGTTGAAGAGGGTAGGGGGCACAATGAAAAACTGTTTTTT. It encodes CSVEEGRGHNEKLFF.

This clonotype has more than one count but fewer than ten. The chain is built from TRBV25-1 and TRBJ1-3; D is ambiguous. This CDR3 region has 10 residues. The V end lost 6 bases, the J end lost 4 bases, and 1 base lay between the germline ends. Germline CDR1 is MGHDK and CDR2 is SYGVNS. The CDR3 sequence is CASRGNTIYF. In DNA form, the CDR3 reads TGTGCCAGCAGGGGAAACACCATATATTTT. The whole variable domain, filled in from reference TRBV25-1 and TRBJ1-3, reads EADIYQTPRYLVIGTGKKITLECSQTMGHDKMYWYQQDPGMELHLIHYSYGVNSTEKGDLSSESTVSRIRTEHFPLTLESARPSHTSQYLCASRGNTIYFGEGSWLTVV.

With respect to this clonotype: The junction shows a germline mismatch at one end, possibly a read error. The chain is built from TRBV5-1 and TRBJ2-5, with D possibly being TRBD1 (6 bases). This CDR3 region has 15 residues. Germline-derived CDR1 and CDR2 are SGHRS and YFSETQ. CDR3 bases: TGCGTCAGCAGCTTGATAAGGGGGTTACAAGAGACCCAGTACTTC. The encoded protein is CVSSLIRGLQETQYF.

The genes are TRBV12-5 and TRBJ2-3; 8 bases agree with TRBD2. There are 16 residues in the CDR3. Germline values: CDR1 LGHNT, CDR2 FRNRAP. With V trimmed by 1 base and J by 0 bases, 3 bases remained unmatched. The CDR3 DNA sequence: TGTGCTAGTGGTTTGGCAACTAGCGGTAGCACAGATACGCAGTATTTT. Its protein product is CASGLATSGSTDTQYF.

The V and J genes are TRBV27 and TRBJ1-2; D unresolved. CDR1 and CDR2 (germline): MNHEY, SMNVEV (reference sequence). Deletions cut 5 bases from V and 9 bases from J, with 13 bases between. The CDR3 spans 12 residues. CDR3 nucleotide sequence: TGTGCCAGCAGTCCCGTGTCGGGGAGCTACACCTTC. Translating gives CASSPVSGSYTF.

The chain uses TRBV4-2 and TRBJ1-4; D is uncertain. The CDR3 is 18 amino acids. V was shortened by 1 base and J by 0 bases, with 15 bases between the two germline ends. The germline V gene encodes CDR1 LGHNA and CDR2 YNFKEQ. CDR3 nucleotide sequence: TGTGCCAGCAGCCAAGGACTATCGGCCGGAGCAACTAATGAAAAACTGTTTTTT. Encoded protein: CASSQGLSAGATNEKLFF.

The CDR3 loop reads CASTLFTSGSDKQFF. CDR3 nucleotides: TGTGCCAGCACCCTCTTTACTAGCGGGAGCGATAAGCAGTTCTTC. V gene TRBV28 combines with J gene TRBJ2-1; the match to TRBD2 covers 11 bases. Trimming took 7 bases from V and 11 from J; bases not matched to a gene: 13. Germline V gene lookup returns CDR1 MDHEN and CDR2 SYDVKM. The CDR3 spans 15 residues. Full variable domain (rest looked up from reference TRBV28 and TRBJ2-1): DVKVTQSSRYLVKRTGEKVFLECVQDMDHENMFWYRQDPGLGLRLIYFSYDVKMKEKGDIPEGYSVSREKKERFSLILESASTNQTSMYLCASTLFTSGSDKQFFGPGTRLTVL.

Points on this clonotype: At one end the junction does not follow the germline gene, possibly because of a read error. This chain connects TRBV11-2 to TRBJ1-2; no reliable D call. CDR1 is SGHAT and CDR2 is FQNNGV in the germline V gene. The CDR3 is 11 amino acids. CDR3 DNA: TGTGCCGGCAGCTCTAACTATGGCTACACCTTC. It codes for CAGSSNYGYTF.

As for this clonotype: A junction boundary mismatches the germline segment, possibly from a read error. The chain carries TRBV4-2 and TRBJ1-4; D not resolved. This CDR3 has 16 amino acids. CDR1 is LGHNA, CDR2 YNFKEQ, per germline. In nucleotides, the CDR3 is TGTGCCAGCAGCCAAGAGAGAGACCCAACTAATGAAAGACTGTTTTTT. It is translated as CASSQERDPTNERLFF.

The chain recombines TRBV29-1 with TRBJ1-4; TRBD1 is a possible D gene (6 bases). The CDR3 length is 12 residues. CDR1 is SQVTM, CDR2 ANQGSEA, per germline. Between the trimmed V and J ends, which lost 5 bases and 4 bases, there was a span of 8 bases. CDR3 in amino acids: CSVPGHNEKLFF. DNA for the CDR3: TGCAGCGTTCCGGGACATAATGAAAAACTGTTTTTT.

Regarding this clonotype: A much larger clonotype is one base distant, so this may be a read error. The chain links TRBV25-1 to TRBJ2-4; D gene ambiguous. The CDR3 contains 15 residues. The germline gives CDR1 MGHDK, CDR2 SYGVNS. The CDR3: CAGSESNGPKNIQYF. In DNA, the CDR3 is TGTGCCGGCAGTGAATCAAACGGGCCCAAAAACATTCAGTACTTC. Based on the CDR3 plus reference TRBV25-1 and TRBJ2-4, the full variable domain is EADIYQTPRYLVIGTGKKITLECSQTMGHDKMYWYQQDPGMELHLIHYSYGVNSTEKGDLSSESTVSRIRTEHFPLTLESARPSHTSQYLCAGSESNGPKNIQYFGAGTRLSVL.

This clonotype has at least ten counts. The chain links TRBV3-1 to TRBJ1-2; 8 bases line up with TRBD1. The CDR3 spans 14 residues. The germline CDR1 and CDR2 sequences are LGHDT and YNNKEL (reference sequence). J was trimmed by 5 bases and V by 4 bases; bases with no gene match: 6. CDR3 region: CASSPGQGRYGYTF. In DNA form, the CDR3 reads TGTGCCAGCAGCCCAGGACAGGGACGGTATGGCTACACCTTC. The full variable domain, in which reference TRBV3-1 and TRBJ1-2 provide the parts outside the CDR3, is DTAVSQTPKYLVTQMGNDKSIKCEQNLGHDTMYWYKQDSKKFLKIMFSYNNKELIINETVPNRFSPKSPDKAHLNLHINSLELGDSAVYFCASSPGQGRYGYTFGSGTRLTVV.

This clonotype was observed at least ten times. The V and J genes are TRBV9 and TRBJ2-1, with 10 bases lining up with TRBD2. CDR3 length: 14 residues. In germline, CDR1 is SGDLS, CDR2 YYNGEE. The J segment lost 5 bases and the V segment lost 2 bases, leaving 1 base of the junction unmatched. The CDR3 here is CASSVGLADNEQFF. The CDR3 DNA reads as TGTGCCAGCAGCGTTGGACTAGCGGACAATGAGCAGTTCTTC.

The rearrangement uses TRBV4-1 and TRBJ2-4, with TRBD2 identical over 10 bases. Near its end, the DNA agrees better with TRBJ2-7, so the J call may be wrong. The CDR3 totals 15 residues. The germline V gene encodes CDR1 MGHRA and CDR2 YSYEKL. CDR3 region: CASSQLPSGSYEQYF. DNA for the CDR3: TGCGCCAGCAGCCAACTCCCTAGCGGGAGTTACGAGCAGTACTTC.

For the CDR3, the DNA is TGTGCCAGCAGCCCGTCCGGGACAGGGGGCAATCAGCCCCAGCATTTT. Translating gives CASSPSGTGGNQPQHF. The rearrangement joins TRBV4-2 to TRBJ1-5; 10 nucleotides line up with TRBD1. With 4 bases clipped from V and 2 bases from J, the junction kept 5 bases outside the gene matches. CDR1 is LGHNA and CDR2 is YNFKEQ in the germline V gene. The CDR3 runs to 16 residues.

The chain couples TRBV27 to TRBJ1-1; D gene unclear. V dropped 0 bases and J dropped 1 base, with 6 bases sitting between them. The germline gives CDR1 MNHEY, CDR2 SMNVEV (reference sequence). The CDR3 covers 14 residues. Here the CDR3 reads CASSLSPRNTEAFF. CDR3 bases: TGTGCCAGCAGTTTATCACCGAGGAACACTGAAGCTTTCTTT.

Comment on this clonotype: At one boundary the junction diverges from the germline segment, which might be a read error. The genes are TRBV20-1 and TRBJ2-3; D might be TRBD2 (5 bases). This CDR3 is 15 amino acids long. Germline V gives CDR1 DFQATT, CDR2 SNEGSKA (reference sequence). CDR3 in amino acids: CIARVTPGGTDTQYF. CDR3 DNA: TGCATTGCTAGAGTCACCCCCGGGGGCACAGATACGCAGTATTTT.

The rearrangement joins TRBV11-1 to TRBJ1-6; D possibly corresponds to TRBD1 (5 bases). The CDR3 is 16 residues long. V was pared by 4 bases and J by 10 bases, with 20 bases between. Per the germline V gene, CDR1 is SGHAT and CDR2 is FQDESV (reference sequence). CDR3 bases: TGTGCCAGCAGCTCCCTGCGCGAGGGGATGAACTCACCCCTCCACTTT. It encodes CASSSLREGMNSPLHF.

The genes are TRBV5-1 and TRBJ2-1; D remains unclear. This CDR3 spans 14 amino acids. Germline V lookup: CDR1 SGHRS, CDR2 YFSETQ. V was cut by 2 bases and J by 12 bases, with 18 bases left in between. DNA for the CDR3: TGCGCCAGCAGCTTAAGAAGAACTGGCGATGGGCAGTTCTTC. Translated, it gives CASSLRRTGDGQFF. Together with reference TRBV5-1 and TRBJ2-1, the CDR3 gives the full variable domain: KAGVTQTPRYLIKTRGQQVTLSCSPISGHRSVSWYQQTPGQGLQFLFEYFSETQRNKGNFPGRFSGRQFSNSRSEMNVSTLELGDSALYLCASSLRRTGDGQFFGPGTRLTVL.